A single sample gave rise to the 17 T cell receptor beta chains below, sequenced in a study of molecular identifiers for immune sequencing clone quantification. MiXCR, run by TCRdb on the PCR reads, gives a single entry per CDR3 protein. The sample comprises some 65,000 distinct CDR3 sequences, roughly 18% of which are singletons, and about 1.6% rests with the top ten. The sample comprised naive CD8+ T cells from blood, with Jurkat cell RNA spiked in. Stated subset: FACS-sorted CD8+CD4-CCR7+CD45RA+ naive T cells. The receptors come from a human donor in good health. Some libraries in this study had Jurkat cell RNA spiked in.

Many counts were recorded for this clonotype. The chain recombines TRBV16 with TRBJ2-1, with unresolved D. V was trimmed by 0 bases and J by 1 base, leaving 7 bases between them. The CDR3 loop spans 15 amino acids. Germline assignment: CDR1 KGHSY and CDR2 FQNENV. The chain's CDR3 is CASSQSMSSYNEQFF. The CDR3 DNA reads TGTGCCAGCAGCCAATCAATGAGTTCCTACAATGAGCAGTTCTTC.

The chain uses TRBV10-2 and TRBJ2-1; either TRBD1 or TRBD2 may fit D (5 bases each). The CDR3 length is 14 residues. The V and J ends lost 8 bases and 4 bases respectively, with 15 bases between them. Germline CDR1 is WSHSY and CDR2 is SAAADI. The CDR3 coding sequence is TGCGCCAGCGCTACGGGACGCTTATACAATGAGCAGTTCTTC. Protein sequence: CASATGRLYNEQFF.

V is TRBV11-3 and J is TRBJ1-2; TRBD1 aligns across 8 bases. CDR3 size: 15 residues. Germline CDR1 and CDR2: SGHNT and YENEEA. V lost 4 bases, J lost 2 bases, and 6 bases stayed unmatched. The CDR3 sequence is CASSSRQGPNYGYTF. The CDR3 DNA sequence: TGTGCCAGCAGCTCTAGACAGGGGCCCAACTATGGCTACACCTTC.

This clonotype was seen only a few times. The chain uses TRBV12-3 or TRBV12-4 and TRBJ2-1; D gene ambiguous. V lost 5 bases to trimming and J lost 9 bases, with 8 bases between them. The CDR3 length is 11 residues. The CDR3 DNA reads as TGTGCCAGCAGTGATCTGGCTGAGCAGTTCTTC. Residues: CASSDLAEQFF.

This chain joins TRBV19 and TRBJ2-1; 11 positions match TRBD2. The CDR3 loop spans 13 amino acids. V trimming: 6 bases; J trimming: 7 bases; junction bases outside the gene matches: 2. CDR1 is LNHDA and CDR2 is SQIVND in the germline V gene (reference sequence). The CDR3 spells CASSTSGSNEQFF. For the CDR3, the DNA is TGTGCCAGTAGCACTAGCGGGAGTAATGAGCAGTTCTTC.

V usage is TRBV5-4 and J usage is TRBJ2-7; D possibly corresponds to TRBD1 (5 bases). The germline CDR1 and CDR2 sequences are SGHNT and YYREEE (reference sequence). This CDR3 contains 13 residues. V was clipped by 5 bases and J by 0 bases, with 9 bases between them. Here the CDR3 DNA reads TGTGCCAGCAGGTCCGACAGCTCCTACGAGCAGTACTTC. Protein sequence: CASRSDSSYEQYF.

This clonotype was seen a few times. The genes are TRBV11-3 and TRBJ2-1; TRBD1 aligns across 8 bases. The junction had 8 bases not matched to a gene; V was cut back by 5 bases and J by 8 bases. Per the germline V gene, CDR1 is SGHNT and CDR2 is YENEEA. The CDR3 is made up of 14 amino acids. CDR3 nucleotides: TGTGCCAGCAGCCTGAGGACAGGGTGGGATGAGCAGTTCTTC. It is translated as CASSLRTGWDEQFF.

For this clonotype: This may be a read error, as it is one base from a much larger clone. This chain connects TRBV6-5 to TRBJ1-1; tentative D call: TRBD1 (5 bases). Trimming took 5 bases from V and 6 from J, leaving 25 bases between them. The CDR3 consists of 17 residues. Germline lookup yields CDR1 MNHEY and CDR2 SVGAGI. CDR3 sequence reads: CASSDRAGWDSRSEAFF. The DNA of the CDR3 is TGTGCCAGCAGTGATAGGGCAGGATGGGACTCTCGCTCTGAAGCTTTCTTT.

Ten or more counts support this clonotype. The V and J genes are TRBV23-1 and TRBJ1-5; 9 bases match TRBD1. TRBV23-1 is treated as an ORF (open reading frame) with a function not yet certain. V trimming: 2 bases; J trimming: 0 bases; junction bases outside the gene matches: 5. The CDR3 length is 17 residues. CDR3 coding DNA: TGCGCCAGCAGTCAACGGGACAGGGCTCTTAGCAATCAGCCCCAGCATTTT. Translated: CASSQRDRALSNQPQHF.

This clonotype showed up many times. This chain joins TRBV7-9 and TRBJ2-7, with D uncertain. Per the germline V gene, CDR1 is SEHNR and CDR2 is FQNEAQ (reference sequence). With 2 bases removed from V and 0 bases from J, the gap between germline ends came to 11 bases. The CDR3 length is 15 residues. Written as DNA, the CDR3 is TGTGCCAGCAGCTTACCCGTTGACAACTCCTACGAGCAGTACTTC. Translating gives CASSLPVDNSYEQYF.

The table lists this clonotype with many counts. V is TRBV19 and J is TRBJ2-1; D ambiguous. V lost 1 base to trimming and J lost 0 bases, with 22 bases between them. This CDR3 contains 20 residues. Germline V gives CDR1 LNHDA, CDR2 SQIVND (reference sequence). The chain's CDR3 is CASSIGPRWNLPSSYNEQFF. CDR3 coding DNA: TGTGCCAGTAGTATAGGACCCCGTTGGAACTTACCGAGCTCCTACAATGAGCAGTTCTTC.

This clonotype showed up many times. The chain has TRBV20-1 and TRBJ2-7; D gene unclear. Between the trimmed V and J ends, which lost 3 bases and 2 bases, there was a span of 14 bases. Looked up from germline, CDR1 is DFQATT and CDR2 is SNEGSKA (reference sequence). CDR3 length equals 14 residues. This CDR3 reads CSARELTWAYEQYF. In DNA form, the CDR3 reads TGCAGTGCTAGGGAACTCACCTGGGCCTACGAGCAGTACTTC.

This clonotype was found many times. V is TRBV20-1 and J is TRBJ2-1; 12 nucleotides match TRBD2. Germline V gives CDR1 DFQATT, CDR2 SNEGSKA (reference sequence). With V trimmed by 1 base and J by 1 base, 11 bases remained unmatched. The CDR3 loop spans 19 amino acids. Written as DNA, the CDR3 is TGCAGTGCTAGAGCTCTTAAGACTAGCGGGAGCCTTTCCTACAATGAGCAGTTCTTC. It encodes CSARALKTSGSLSYNEQFF.

This clonotype was found a few times. V and J are TRBV6-2 or TRBV6-3 and TRBJ2-7; 7 bases are a match to TRBD2. The CDR3 is made up of 15 amino acids. J was trimmed by 1 base and V by 1 base; bases with no gene match: 4. Per the germline V gene, CDR1 is MNHEY and CDR2 is SVGEGT. The CDR3 DNA follows: TGTGCCAGCAGTTACTTGGGACTACAATCCTACGAGCAGTACTTC. Its protein product is CASSYLGLQSYEQYF.

The sample holds many counts of this clonotype. The chain carries TRBV7-6 and TRBJ2-1; D is uncertain. Germline V gene sequence: CDR1 SGHVS, CDR2 FNYEAQ. This CDR3 contains 12 residues. Trimming removed 0 bases at V and 5 bases at J, with 2 bases between. CDR3 DNA: TGTGCCAGCAGCTTAGCAGACAATGAGCAGTTCTTC. Protein: CASSLADNEQFF.

As concerns this clonotype: With a much larger clone just one base away, this may be a read error. DNA of the CDR3: TGTACCAGCAGTGAAGGGGGGACTTACTACAATGAGCAGTTCTTC. Translated: CTSSEGGTYYNEQFF. The chain uses TRBV25-1 and TRBJ2-1; D tentatively fits TRBD1 or TRBD2 (6 bases each). CDR3 length: 15 residues. Looked up from germline, CDR1 is MGHDK and CDR2 is SYGVNS.

This clonotype appeared many times. CDR3 sequence (DNA): TGTGCCAGCAGTTTGATCAGCGGGGAGCTGTTTTTT. Translated: CASSLISGELFF. The chain has TRBV27 and TRBJ2-2; D unresolved. Between the trimmed V and J ends, which lost 3 bases and 7 bases, there was a span of 6 bases. The CDR3 length is 12 residues. CDR1 and CDR2 (germline): MNHEY, SMNVEV (reference sequence).